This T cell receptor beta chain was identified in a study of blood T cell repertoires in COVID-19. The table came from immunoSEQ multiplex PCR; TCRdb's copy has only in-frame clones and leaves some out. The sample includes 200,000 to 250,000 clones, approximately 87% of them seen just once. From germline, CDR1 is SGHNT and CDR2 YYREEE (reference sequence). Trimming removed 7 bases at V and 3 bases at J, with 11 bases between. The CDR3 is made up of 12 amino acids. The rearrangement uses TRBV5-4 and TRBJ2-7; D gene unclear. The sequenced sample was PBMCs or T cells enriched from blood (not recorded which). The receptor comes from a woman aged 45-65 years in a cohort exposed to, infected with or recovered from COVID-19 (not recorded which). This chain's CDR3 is CASGTVGYEQYF. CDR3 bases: TGTGCCAGCGGCACAGTTGGCTACGAGCAGTACTTC.